The 3 T cell receptor beta chains listed next were all sequenced from one sample in a study of blood T cell repertoires in COVID-19. The method was immunoSEQ multiplex PCR; TCRdb's version includes in-frame clones alone and lacks a portion of them. The sample has around 230,000 clones; more than 75% are singletons. The sequenced sample consisted of peripheral blood. Every receptor here comes from a woman aged 60-75 years with active or convalescent COVID-19.

This chain uses TRBV27 with TRBJ1-4, with D uncertain. Trimming removed 9 bases from V and 2 bases from J, with 7 bases in between. Germline V gene lookup returns CDR1 MNHEY and CDR2 SMNVEV (reference sequence). The CDR3 runs to 12 residues. The CDR3: CARGGTNEKLFF. In nucleotides, the CDR3 is TGTGCCAGGGGCGGGACTAATGAAAAACTGTTTTTT.

The genes are TRBV7-6 and TRBJ2-5, with D perhaps matching TRBD2 (6 bases). CDR3 length: 16 residues. Germline V gene sequence: CDR1 SGHVS, CDR2 FNYEAQ. V dropped 3 bases and J dropped 5 bases, with 19 bases sitting between them. CDR3 nucleotides: TGTGCCAGCAGCTTGCGTTCTAGCGCGGCCTCGGAGACCCAGTACTTC. Its protein product is CASSLRSSAASETQYF.

The chain has TRBV20-1 and TRBJ2-7; maybe TRBD2 (6 bases). Germline V lookup: CDR1 DFQATT, CDR2 SNEGSKA (reference sequence). The length of the CDR3 is 13 residues. V dropped 3 bases and J dropped 3 bases, with 12 bases sitting between them. CDR3: CSASGGIGYEQYF. The CDR3 nucleotides are TGCAGTGCTAGTGGAGGGATAGGCTACGAGCAGTACTTC.